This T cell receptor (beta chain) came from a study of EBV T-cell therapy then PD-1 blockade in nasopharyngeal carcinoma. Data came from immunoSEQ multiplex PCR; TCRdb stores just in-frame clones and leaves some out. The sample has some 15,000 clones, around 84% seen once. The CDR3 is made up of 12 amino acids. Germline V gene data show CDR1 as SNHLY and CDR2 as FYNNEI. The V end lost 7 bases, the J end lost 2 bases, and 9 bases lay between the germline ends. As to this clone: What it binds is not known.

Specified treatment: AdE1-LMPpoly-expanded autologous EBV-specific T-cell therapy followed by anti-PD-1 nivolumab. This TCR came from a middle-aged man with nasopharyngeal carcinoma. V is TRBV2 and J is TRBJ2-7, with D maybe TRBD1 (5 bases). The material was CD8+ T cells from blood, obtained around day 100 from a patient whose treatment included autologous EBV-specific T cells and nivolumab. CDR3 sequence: CASNDSPYEQYF. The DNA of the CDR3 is TGTGCCAGCAATGACAGCCCCTACGAGCAGTACTTC.